These T cell receptor beta chains were read from a single sample in a study of a mutant IDH1 vaccine in newly diagnosed glioma. These receptors lack a known antigen. Method: immunoSEQ multiplex PCR; TCRdb's copy keeps in-frame clones and lacks some. In the table there are tens of thousands of clones, 65% to 90% of which are singletons. This specimen consisted of PBMCs, obtained from a glioma patient whose treatment included an IDH1 peptide vaccine. The receptors here all came from a woman aged 18-30 years with glioma. Some clones in this sample may be carry-over from other donors' samples. The CDR3 runs from the conserved cysteine through the conserved F or W. Fields, in order: J gene, D gene, V gene, clone size, CDR3 protein, CDR3 DNA. D genes are given only for firm matches. The size field is filled for only some rows; it gives once, few, many or a size class.

j_call: TRBJ2-3
d_call: .
v_call: TRBV5-1
clone_size: once
cdr3_aa: CASSLGDTQYF
cdr3_nt: TGCGCCAGCAGCTTGGGAGATACGCAGTATTTT

j_call: TRBJ1-3
d_call: .
v_call: TRBV6-1
clone_size: .
cdr3_aa: CASSEGVGTPGNTIYF
cdr3_nt: TGTGCCAGCAGTGAAGGGGTGGGAACCCCTGGAAACACCATATATTTT

j_call: TRBJ1-6
d_call: .
v_call: TRBV5-1
clone_size: .
cdr3_aa: CASSLKENSPLHF
cdr3_nt: TGCGCCAGCAGCTTAAAGGAAAATTCACCCCTCCACTTT

j_call: TRBJ2-2
d_call: .
v_call: TRBV13
clone_size: .
cdr3_aa: CASTQLDGELFF
cdr3_nt: TGTGCCAGCACTCAGTTGGACGGGGAGCTGTTTTTT

j_call: TRBJ1-2
d_call: .
v_call: TRBV7-9
clone_size: .
cdr3_aa: CASSPGYLGYGYTF
cdr3_nt: TGTGCCAGCAGCCCTGGGTACTTAGGATATGGCTACACCTTC

j_call: TRBJ1-2
d_call: TRBD1
v_call: TRBV5-1
clone_size: once
cdr3_aa: CASSLGETGMGLAAINYGYTF
cdr3_nt: TGCGCCAGCAGCTTGGGTGAGACAGGGATGGGCCTCGCAGCGATTAACTATGGCTACACCTTC

j_call: TRBJ1-4
d_call: .
v_call: TRBV5-1
clone_size: .
cdr3_aa: CASSLSGVNEKLFF
cdr3_nt: TGCGCCAGCAGCTTGTCAGGGGTTAATGAAAAACTGTTTTTT

j_call: TRBJ1-2
d_call: TRBD1
v_call: TRBV30
clone_size: .
cdr3_aa: CAWTGTGRGYTF
cdr3_nt: TGTGCCTGGACCGGGACAGGGAGAGGCTACACCTTC

j_call: TRBJ2-3
d_call: TRBD2
v_call: TRBV2
clone_size: .
cdr3_aa: CASSGPSGSSDTQYF
cdr3_nt: TGTGCCAGCAGTGGTCCTAGCGGGAGTTCCGATACGCAGTATTTT

j_call: TRBJ2-1
d_call: TRBD2
v_call: TRBV7-9
clone_size: once
cdr3_aa: CASRGTGLADYNEQFF
cdr3_nt: TGTGCCAGCAGGGGGACGGGACTAGCGGATTACAATGAGCAGTTCTTC

j_call: TRBJ2-3
d_call: .
v_call: TRBV5-4
clone_size: .
cdr3_aa: CASSLGQATDTQYF
cdr3_nt: TGTGCCAGCAGCTTGGGACAGGCCACAGATACGCAGTATTTT

j_call: TRBJ2-7
d_call: .
v_call: TRBV5-1
clone_size: once
cdr3_aa: CASSLPLGGAQSEQYF
cdr3_nt: TGCGCCAGCAGCTTGCCCTTGGGGGGGGCTCAAAGCGAGCAGTACTTC

j_call: TRBJ1-1
d_call: TRBD1
v_call: TRBV5-4
clone_size: few
cdr3_aa: CASSGYRGVTEAFF
cdr3_nt: TGTGCCAGCAGCGGGTACAGGGGTGTCACTGAAGCTTTCTTT

j_call: TRBJ2-5
d_call: .
v_call: TRBV5-6
clone_size: few
cdr3_aa: CASRKRLGAQETQYF
cdr3_nt: TGTGCCAGCAGAAAAAGACTAGGGGCACAAGAGACCCAGTACTTC

j_call: TRBJ1-1
d_call: .
v_call: TRBV5-1
clone_size: .
cdr3_aa: CASSPGRYTEAFF
cdr3_nt: TGCGCCAGCAGCCCCGGAAGGTACACTGAAGCTTTCTTT

j_call: TRBJ1-4
d_call: .
v_call: TRBV13
clone_size: .
cdr3_aa: CASSLEGEKLFF
cdr3_nt: TGTGCCAGCAGCTTAGAGGGTGAAAAACTGTTTTTT

j_call: TRBJ2-7
d_call: TRBD1
v_call: TRBV4-3
clone_size: .
cdr3_aa: CASSRDRGKEQYF
cdr3_nt: TGCGCCAGCAGCCGGGACAGGGGAAAAGAGCAGTACTTC

j_call: TRBJ1-2
d_call: .
v_call: TRBV5-1
clone_size: .
cdr3_aa: CASSLDSSYGYTF
cdr3_nt: TGCGCCAGCAGCTTAGACAGCTCCTATGGCTACACCTTC

j_call: TRBJ1-3
d_call: TRBD1
v_call: TRBV30
clone_size: .
cdr3_aa: CAFTGESGNTIYF
cdr3_nt: TGTGCCTTTACAGGGGAGAGCGGAAACACCATATATTTT

j_call: TRBJ1-5
d_call: .
v_call: TRBV9
clone_size: .
cdr3_aa: CASSVDAGDQPQHF
cdr3_nt: TGTGCCAGCAGCGTAGATGCAGGGGACCAGCCCCAGCATTTT

j_call: TRBJ2-7
d_call: TRBD1
v_call: TRBV7-2
clone_size: .
cdr3_aa: CASSFPGTGLSYEQYF
cdr3_nt: TGTGCCAGCAGCTTCCCCGGGACAGGGCTCTCCTACGAGCAGTACTTC

j_call: TRBJ1-6
d_call: TRBD1
v_call: TRBV7-2
clone_size: .
cdr3_aa: CASSYSGQANNSPLHF
cdr3_nt: TGTGCCAGCAGCTATTCCGGACAGGCGAATAATTCACCCCTCCACTTT

j_call: TRBJ1-2
d_call: TRBD1
v_call: TRBV4-1
clone_size: .
cdr3_aa: CASSQGPGGDGYTF
cdr3_nt: TGCGCCAGCAGCCAAGGCCCAGGGGGCGACGGCTACACCTTC

j_call: TRBJ1-5
d_call: .
v_call: TRBV5-1
clone_size: .
cdr3_aa: CASSYTGQRGQPQHF
cdr3_nt: TGCGCCAGCAGCTATACAGGGCAACGGGGACAGCCCCAGCATTTT